This T cell receptor beta chain stems from a study of spatial heterogeneity in lung cancer. Time point in this sample: sample taken at primary tumor resection. The study sequenced unsorted whole RNA from tumor, nontumor lung or frozen PBMC. Every TCR cDNA molecule carried a tag that served as a unique molecular identifier. TCRdb passed the 5' RACE reads through MiXCR, listing each CDR3 protein once. The top ten hold 11% of the sample, which has 45,000 to 55,000 distinct CDR3 sequences, less than 5.5% seen once. Germline V gene lookup returns CDR1 LNHNV and CDR2 YYDKDF (reference sequence). CDR3 length equals 16 residues. Trimming shortened V by 6 bases and J by 6 bases, and 20 bases separated the two germline ends. This clonotype was picked up many times.

The chain carries TRBV15 and TRBJ2-2; D possibly matches TRBD1 or TRBD2 (6 bases each). Sequenced material: PBMCs, taken at surgery. This sequence originates from a male donor with early-stage non-small cell lung cancer. The CDR3 loop is CATREGGGGTAGELFF. CDR3 in DNA: TGTGCCACCAGAGAGGGGGGAGGCGGAACGGCCGGGGAGCTGTTTTTT.